A single sample gave rise to the 7 T cell receptor beta chains below, sequenced in a study of shared clonotypes between healthy human individuals. The data were produced by immunoSEQ multiplex PCR, yet TCRdb's version contains in-frame clones alone and is incomplete. The data show 550,000 to 700,000 clones, around three quarters seen once. Input material: memory CD4+ T cells sorted from blood. Indicated subset: CD45RA-negative fraction. Receptors originate from a woman under 40 in good health.

The chain couples TRBV9 to TRBJ2-1, with 10 bases that match TRBD2. The V gene end was trimmed by 0 bases and the J gene end by 0 bases; junction bases not matched to a gene: 18. CDR1 SGDLS and CDR2 YYNGEE come from the germline V gene. The CDR3 spans 22 residues. The CDR3 bases are TGTGCCAGCAGCGTAGCCCCCCAGCTACTGGGAAGACTAGCGGGCTCCTACAATGAGCAGTTCTTC. The encoded protein is CASSVAPQLLGRLAGSYNEQFF. Supplemented by reference TRBV9 and TRBJ2-1, the full variable domain reads DSGVTQTPKHLITATGQRVTLRCSPRSGDLSVYWYQQSLDQGLQFLIQYYNGEERAKGNILERFSAQQFPDLHSELNLSSLELGDSALYFCASSVAPQLLGRLAGSYNEQFFGPGTRLTVL.

The V and J genes are TRBV7-2 and TRBJ2-1, with 11 bases fitting TRBD2. Germline V gene data show CDR1 as SGHTA and CDR2 as FQGNSA. This CDR3 has 16 residues. V gave up 5 bases and J gave up 4 bases; unmatched junction bases: 7. DNA for the CDR3: TGTGCCAGCAGCCCCTCGGGACTAGCGGCTTACAATGAGCAGTTCTTC. It encodes CASSPSGLAAYNEQFF. The full variable domain, in which reference TRBV7-2 and TRBJ2-1 provide the parts outside the CDR3, is GAGVSQSPSNKVTEKGKDVELRCDPISGHTALYWYRQSLGQGLEFLIYFQGNSAPDKSGLPSDRFSAERTGGSVSTLTIQRTQQEDSAVYLCASSPSGLAAYNEQFFGPGTRLTVL.

This chain joins TRBV10-2 and TRBJ1-1; D ambiguous. V was shortened by 5 bases and J by 5 bases, with 15 bases between the two germline ends. The CDR3 is 14 amino acids. CDR1 WSHSY and CDR2 SAAADI come from the germline V gene. This CDR3 reads CASSPTTSDTEAFF. Here the CDR3 DNA reads TGCGCCAGCAGTCCCACCACCTCGGATACTGAAGCTTTCTTT.

V usage is TRBV5-1 and J usage is TRBJ1-5; 10 nucleotides align to TRBD1. Trimming removed 4 bases from V and 3 bases from J; junction bases left unmatched: 16. CDR3 size: 19 residues. CDR1 is SGHRS and CDR2 is YFSETQ in the germline V gene. The CDR3 DNA follows: TGCGCCAGCAGCCCGGGTCCCGGGACAGGGGACGCCTACAATCAGCCCCAGCATTTT. It is translated as CASSPGPGTGDAYNQPQHF.

In this sample, this clone turned up a few times. This chain joins TRBV10-2 and TRBJ1-1; TRBD1 aligns across 8 bases. Looked up from germline, CDR1 is WSHSY and CDR2 is SAAADI. The CDR3 is 13 amino acids. V lost 7 bases to trimming and J lost 4 bases; unmatched junction nucleotides: 5. CDR3 amino acids: CASTMTGVTEAFF. The CDR3 DNA reads as TGCGCCAGCACCATGACAGGGGTCACTGAAGCTTTCTTT.

This clone showed up just once. The gene calls are TRBV2 and TRBJ1-1; 8 bases match TRBD1. The CDR3 loop spans 14 amino acids. Germline V CDR1 and CDR2: SNHLY, FYNNEI. Trimming removed 8 bases from V and 5 bases from J; junction bases left unmatched: 10. CDR3 DNA sequence: TGTGCCAGCTCCGCCAGACAGGGGTGGACTGAAGCTTTCTTT. Protein: CASSARQGWTEAFF.

V and J are TRBV27 and TRBJ1-1; the D gene is possibly TRBD1 (5 bases). CDR1 MNHEY and CDR2 SMNVEV come from the germline V gene (reference sequence). V shed 3 bases and J shed 3 bases, with 14 bases lying between them. The CDR3 totals 15 residues. CDR3 residues: CASSFWGIADTEAFF. CDR3 nucleotides: TGTGCCAGCAGTTTCTGGGGGATCGCGGACACTGAAGCTTTCTTT.